This T cell receptor (beta chain) was sequenced for a study of CD8+CD57+ T cells in acquired aplastic anemia. Genomic DNA served as template for TCR beta VDJ and CDR3 profiling. TCRdb reanalysed the reads using MiXCR and keeps one entry per CDR3 protein. Of roughly 260,000 distinct CDR3 sequences in the sample, about 44% were seen once. The CDR3 is 13 amino acids. Trimming stripped 9 bases from V and 1 base from J, with 11 bases between. Germline V CDR1 and CDR2: LNHNV, YYDKDF (reference sequence). Previously, flow cytometry had revealed CD8+CD57+ cell expansion in the patients chosen for sequencing. Every patient was diagnosed with severe acquired aplastic anemia.

The V call is TRBV15, the J call TRBJ2-3; unclear D gene. Sequencing used sorted CD4+, CD8+, or CD8+CD57+ T cells (not recorded which) from PBMCs. The sequence was collected from a human donor with aplastic anemia. The CDR3 loop is CATKGYGTDTQYF. Here the CDR3 DNA reads TGTGCCACGAAAGGATATGGCACAGATACGCAGTATTTT. The full variable domain, completed using reference TRBV15 and TRBJ2-3, is DAMVIQNPRYQVTQFGKPVTLSCSQTLNHNVMYWYQQKSSQAPKLLFHYYDKDFNNEADTPDNFQSRRPNTSFCFLDIRSPGLGDTAMYLCATKGYGTDTQYFGPGTRLTVL.